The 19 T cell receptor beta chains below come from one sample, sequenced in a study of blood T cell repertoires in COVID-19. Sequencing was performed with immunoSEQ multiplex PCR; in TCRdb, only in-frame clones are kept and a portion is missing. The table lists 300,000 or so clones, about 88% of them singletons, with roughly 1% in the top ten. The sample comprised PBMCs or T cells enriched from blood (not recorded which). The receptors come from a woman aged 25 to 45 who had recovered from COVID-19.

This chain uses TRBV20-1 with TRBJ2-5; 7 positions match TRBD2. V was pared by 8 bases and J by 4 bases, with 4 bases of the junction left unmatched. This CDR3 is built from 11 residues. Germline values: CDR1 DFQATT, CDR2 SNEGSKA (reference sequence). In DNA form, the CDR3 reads TGCAGTCGTACGGGGGGAGAGACCCAGTACTTC. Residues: CSRTGGETQYF.

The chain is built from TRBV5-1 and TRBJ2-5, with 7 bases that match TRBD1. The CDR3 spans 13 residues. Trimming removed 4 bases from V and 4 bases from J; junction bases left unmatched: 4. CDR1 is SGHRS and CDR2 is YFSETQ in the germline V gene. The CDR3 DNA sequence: TGCGCCAGCAGCAGGGGGCAGGGAGAGACCCAGTACTTC. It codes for CASSRGQGETQYF.

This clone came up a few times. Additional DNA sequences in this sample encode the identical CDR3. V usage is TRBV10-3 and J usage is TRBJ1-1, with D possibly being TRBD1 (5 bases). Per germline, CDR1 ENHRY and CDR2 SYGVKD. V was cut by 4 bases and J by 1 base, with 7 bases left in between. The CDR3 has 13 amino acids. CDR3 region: CAISAGGNTEAFF. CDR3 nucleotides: TGTGCCATCAGTGCGGGGGGGAACACTGAAGCTTTCTTT.

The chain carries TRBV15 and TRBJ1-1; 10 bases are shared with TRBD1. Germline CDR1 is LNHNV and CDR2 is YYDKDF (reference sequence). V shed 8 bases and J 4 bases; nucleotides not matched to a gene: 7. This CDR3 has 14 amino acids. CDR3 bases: TGTGCCACCTCGACAGGGGGCGCGGGCACTGAAGCTTTCTTT. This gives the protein CATSTGGAGTEAFF.

For the CDR3, the DNA is TGTGCCAGCGTGGGACTAGCGGGGGACCAGGCCTACAATGAGCAGTTCTTC. It yields the protein CASVGLAGDQAYNEQFF. J is TRBJ2-1 and V is TRBV28; TRBD2 matches 14 bases. This CDR3 is built from 17 residues. CDR1 MDHEN and CDR2 SYDVKM come from the germline V gene. V lost 8 bases to trimming and J lost 2 bases; unmatched junction nucleotides: 8. The entire variable domain, with the rest obtained from reference TRBV28 and TRBJ2-1, is as follows: DVKVTQSSRYLVKRTGEKVFLECVQDMDHENMFWYRQDPGLGLRLIYFSYDVKMKEKGDIPEGYSVSREKKERFSLILESASTNQTSMYLCASVGLAGDQAYNEQFFGPGTRLTVL.

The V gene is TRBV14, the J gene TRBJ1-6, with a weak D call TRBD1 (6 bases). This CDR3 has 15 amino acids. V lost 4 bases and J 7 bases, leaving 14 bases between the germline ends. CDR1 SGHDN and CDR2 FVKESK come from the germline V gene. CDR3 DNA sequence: TGTGCCAGCAGCCCAGACAAGGGGGACAATTCACCCCTCCACTTT. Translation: CASSPDKGDNSPLHF. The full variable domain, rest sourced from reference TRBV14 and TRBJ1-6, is EAGVTQFPSHSVIEKGQTVTLRCDPISGHDNLYWYRRVMGKEIKFLLHFVKESKQDESGMPNNRFLAERTGGTYSTLKVQPAELEDSGVYFCASSPDKGDNSPLHFGNGTRLTVT.

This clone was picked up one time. CDR3 DNA sequence: TGCGCCAGCAGGGAGGGACAGTTTAGCACAGATACGCAGTATTTT. Its translation: CASREGQFSTDTQYF. The V gene is TRBV5-1, the J gene TRBJ2-3; tentative D call: TRBD1 (7 bases). Germline V gives CDR1 SGHRS, CDR2 YFSETQ. This CDR3 is built from 15 residues. The germline V and J ends were trimmed by 5 bases and 0 bases, with 13 bases remaining between them. Looking up the rest from reference TRBV5-1 and TRBJ2-3 gives the full variable domain: KAGVTQTPRYLIKTRGQQVTLSCSPISGHRSVSWYQQTPGQGLQFLFEYFSETQRNKGNFPGRFSGRQFSNSRSEMNVSTLELGDSALYLCASREGQFSTDTQYFGPGTRLTVL.

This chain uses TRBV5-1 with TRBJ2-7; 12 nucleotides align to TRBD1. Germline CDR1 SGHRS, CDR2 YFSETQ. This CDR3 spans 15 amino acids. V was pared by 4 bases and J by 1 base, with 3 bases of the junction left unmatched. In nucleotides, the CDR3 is TGCGCCAGCAGCGCGGGACAGGGGGCTTCCTACGAGCAGTACTTC. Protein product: CASSAGQGASYEQYF.

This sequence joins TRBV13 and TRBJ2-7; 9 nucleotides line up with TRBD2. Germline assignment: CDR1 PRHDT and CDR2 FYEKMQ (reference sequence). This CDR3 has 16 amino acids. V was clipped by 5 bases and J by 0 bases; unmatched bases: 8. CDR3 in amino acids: CASSRFASGVSYEQYF. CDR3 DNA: TGTGCCAGCAGCCGTTTTGCTAGCGGGGTCTCCTACGAGCAGTACTTC.

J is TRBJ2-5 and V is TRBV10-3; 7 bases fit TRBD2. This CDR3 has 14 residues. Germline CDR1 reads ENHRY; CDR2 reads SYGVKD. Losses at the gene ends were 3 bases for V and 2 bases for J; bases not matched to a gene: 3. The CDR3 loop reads CAISELAGQETQYF. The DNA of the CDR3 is TGTGCCATCAGTGAATTAGCGGGTCAAGAGACCCAGTACTTC.

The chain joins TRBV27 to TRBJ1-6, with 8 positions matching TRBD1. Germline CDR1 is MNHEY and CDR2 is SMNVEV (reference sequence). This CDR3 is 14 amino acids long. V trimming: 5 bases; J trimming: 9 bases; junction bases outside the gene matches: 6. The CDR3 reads CASSLGQGSSPLHF. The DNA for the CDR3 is TGTGCCAGCAGTCTAGGACAGGGTTCTTCACCCCTCCACTTT.

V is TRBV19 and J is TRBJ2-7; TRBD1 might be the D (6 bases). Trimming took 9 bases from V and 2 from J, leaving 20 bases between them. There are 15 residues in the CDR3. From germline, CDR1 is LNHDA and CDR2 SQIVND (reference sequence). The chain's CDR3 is CASSPAGTFAYEQYF. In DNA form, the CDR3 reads TGTGCCAGCTCCCCCGCCGGGACATTCGCCTACGAGCAGTACTTC.

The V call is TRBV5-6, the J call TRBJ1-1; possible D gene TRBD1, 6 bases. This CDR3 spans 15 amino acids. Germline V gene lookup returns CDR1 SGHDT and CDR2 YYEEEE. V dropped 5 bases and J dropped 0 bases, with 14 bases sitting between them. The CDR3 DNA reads TGTGCCAGCAGTTCCCCGGACAGCCTGAACACTGAAGCTTTCTTT. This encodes CASSSPDSLNTEAFF.

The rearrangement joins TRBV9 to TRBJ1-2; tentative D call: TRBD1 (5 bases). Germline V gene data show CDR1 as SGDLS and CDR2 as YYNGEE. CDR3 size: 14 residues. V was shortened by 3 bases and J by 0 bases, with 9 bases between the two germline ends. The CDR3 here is CASSATATNYGYTF. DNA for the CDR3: TGTGCCAGCAGCGCGACAGCAACTAACTATGGCTACACCTTC.

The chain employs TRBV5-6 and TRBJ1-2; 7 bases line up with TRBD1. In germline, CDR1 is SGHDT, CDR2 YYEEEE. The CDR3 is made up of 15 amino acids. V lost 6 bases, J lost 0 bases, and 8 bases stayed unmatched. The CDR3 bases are TGTGCCAGCACCCGGGACAGTCTCTCTAACTATGGCTACACCTTC. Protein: CASTRDSLSNYGYTF.

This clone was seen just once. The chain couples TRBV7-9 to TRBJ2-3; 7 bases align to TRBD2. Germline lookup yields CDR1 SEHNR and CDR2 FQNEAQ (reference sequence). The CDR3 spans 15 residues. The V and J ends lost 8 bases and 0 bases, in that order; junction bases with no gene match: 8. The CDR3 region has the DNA TGTGCCAGCCTACAGACTAGCACGAGCACAGATACGCAGTATTTT. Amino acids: CASLQTSTSTDTQYF.

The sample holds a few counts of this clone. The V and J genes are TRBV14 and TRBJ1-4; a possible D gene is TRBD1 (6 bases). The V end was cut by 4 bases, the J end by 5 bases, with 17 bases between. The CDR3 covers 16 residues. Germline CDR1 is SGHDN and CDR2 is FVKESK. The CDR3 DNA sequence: TGTGCCAGCAGCCTGTATACAGGGACAAAAAATGAAAAACTGTTTTTT. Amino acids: CASSLYTGTKNEKLFF.

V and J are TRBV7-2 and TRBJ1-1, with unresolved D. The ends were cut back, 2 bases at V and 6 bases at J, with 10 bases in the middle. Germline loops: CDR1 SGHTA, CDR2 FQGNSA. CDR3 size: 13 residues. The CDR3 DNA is TGTGCCAGCAGCTTAACCCGGAGCGCTGAAGCTTTCTTT. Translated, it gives CASSLTRSAEAFF.

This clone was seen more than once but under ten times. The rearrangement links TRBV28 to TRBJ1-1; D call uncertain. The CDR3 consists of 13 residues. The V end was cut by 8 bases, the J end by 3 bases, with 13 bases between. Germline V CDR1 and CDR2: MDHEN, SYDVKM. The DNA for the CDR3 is TGTGCCAGCGGCCATAGAGGAGACACTGAAGCTTTCTTT. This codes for CASGHRGDTEAFF.